This is a list of T cell receptor beta chains from one sample in a study of identical twins. Using its own MiXCR run on the 5' RACE reads, TCRdb lists one record per CDR3 protein. The sample has about 1.7 million distinct CDR3 sequences; under 35% are singletons. Sequencing was done on a sample of cord blood. The source is a newborn girl in good health. Each CDR3 is given with its conserved first and last residue. D genes are given only for firm matches. Not all rows give a size; the values are once, few, many and, for expanded clones, a class.

NA,TRBV20-1,NA,TRBJ2-3,CSARIPFGTDTQYF,TGCAGTGCCCGAATCCCCTTTGGCACAGATACGCAGTATTTT
NA,TRBV28,NA,TRBJ1-5,CASSFPLQTLALRNQPQHF,TGTGCCAGCAGTTTCCCCCTACAAACACTGGCGTTGCGCAATCAGCCCCAGCATTTT
NA,TRBV20-1,few,TRBJ2-5,CSGKQGIETQYF,TGCAGTGGGAAACAGGGAATAGAGACCCAGTACTTC
NA,TRBV7-9,NA,TRBJ1-2,CASSLEWSLNYGYTF,TGTGCCAGCAGCTTAGAGTGGAGCTTAAACTATGGCTACACCTTC
NA,TRBV20-1,NA,TRBJ2-1,CSAPLRREQFF,TGCAGTGCCCCCCTCCGCCGGGAGCAGTTCTTC
NA,TRBV5-1,NA,TRBJ1-4,CASSFGSGAGEKLFF,NA
NA,TRBV10-3,many,TRBJ2-4,CAISDRGQGAKNIQYF,TGTGCCATCAGTGACAGGGGACAAGGGGCCAAAAACATTCAGTACTTC
TRBD1,TRBV2,few,TRBJ1-1,CASSQTSGGGTEAFF,TGTGCCAGCAGTCAAACATCAGGGGGAGGAACTGAAGCTTTCTTT
NA,TRBV6-6,NA,TRBJ1-5,CASSYDRLDQPQHF,TGTGCCAGCAGTTACGACCGCCTTGATCAGCCCCAGCATTTT
NA,TRBV7-9,few,TRBJ1-2,CASSLEGTLYGYTF,TGTGCCAGCAGCTTAGAGGGGACCCTCTATGGCTACACCTTC